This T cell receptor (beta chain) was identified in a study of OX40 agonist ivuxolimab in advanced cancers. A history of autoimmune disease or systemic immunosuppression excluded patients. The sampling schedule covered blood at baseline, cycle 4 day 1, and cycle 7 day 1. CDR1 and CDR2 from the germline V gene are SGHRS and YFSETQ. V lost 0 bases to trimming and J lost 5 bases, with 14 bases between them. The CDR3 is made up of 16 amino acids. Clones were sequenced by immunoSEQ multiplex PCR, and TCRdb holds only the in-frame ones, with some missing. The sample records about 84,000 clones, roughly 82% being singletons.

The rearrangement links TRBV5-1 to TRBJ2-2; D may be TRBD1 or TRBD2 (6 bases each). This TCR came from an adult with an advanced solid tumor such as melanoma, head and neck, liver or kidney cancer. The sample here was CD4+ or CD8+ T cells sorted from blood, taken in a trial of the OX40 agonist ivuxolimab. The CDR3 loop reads CASSLEGGPGTGELFF. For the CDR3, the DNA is TGCGCCAGCAGCTTGGAGGGGGGCCCAGGGACCGGGGAGCTGTTTTTT.